This T cell receptor (beta chain) was recorded in a study of early T cells in non-severe SARS-CoV-2 infection. This clonotype showed up many times. J lost 10 bases, V lost 0 bases, and 5 bases had no gene match. The length of the CDR3 is 14 residues. Germline values: CDR1 SNHLY, CDR2 FYNNEI. TCRdb redid the calling of the 5' RACE reads with MiXCR, one entry per CDR3 protein. In the table there are some 97,000 distinct CDR3 sequences, approximately 11% of which are singletons. The chain uses TRBV2 and TRBJ2-1; 8 bases fit TRBD2. This sequence was found in an adult who was a healthcare worker with PCR-confirmed SARS-CoV-2 infection or an uninfected control (not recorded which). Here the sequenced sample was whole blood, taken at baseline. CDR3 loop: CASSEALAVKEQFF. The CDR3 DNA is TGTGCCAGCAGTGAAGCACTAGCGGTAAAGGAGCAGTTCTTC. Full variable domain (missing parts from reference TRBV2 and TRBJ2-1): EPEVTQTPSHQVTQMGQEVILRCVPISNHLYFYWYRQILGQKVEFLVSFYNNEISEKSEIFDDQFSVERPDGSNFTLKIRSTKLEDSAMYFCASSEALAVKEQFFGPGTRLTVL.